This T cell receptor (beta chain) comes out of a study of T cell repertoires in cytomegalovirus infection. Study summary: The authors relied on CMV epitopes, both recently identified HLA-C-restricted and well-studied HLA-B-restricted.

Germline trimming cut 4 bases from V and 4 bases from J; bases unmatched to any gene: 3. This CDR3 is built from 16 residues. The V gene's germline CDR1 is SGHTA and CDR2 FQGNSA. With regard to this clonotype: Antigen unknown.

TCRdb called the reads again in MiXCR, with one record for every CDR3 protein. The table has hundreds of thousands of distinct CDR3 sequences, under 45% seen once. The chain employs TRBV7-2 and TRBJ2-1; TRBD2 matches 14 bases. This material consisted of cultured PBMCs, taken from culture after CMV antigen stimulation. The source of this sequence is a human donor in good health (CMV status not recorded). Some clones in this sample may be carry-over from other donors' samples. CDR3 region: CASSWTSGRFYNEQFF. CDR3 DNA: TGTGCCAGCAGCTGGACTAGCGGGAGGTTTTACAATGAGCAGTTCTTC.